These 5 T cell receptor beta chains came from one sample sequenced in a study of cytomegalovirus exposure and HLA in healthy donors. Use of 60 Vbeta and 13 Jbeta primers characterized the PCR. Measured with immunoSEQ multiplex PCR; TCRdb has only the in-frame clones, and not every one. The top ten hold roughly 3.5% of the sample, which has 120,000 or so clones, about 79% seen once. Sequenced input: PBMCs. These receptors came from a woman between 50 and 59 years old in good health and CMV-seronegative.

This chain joins TRBV28 and TRBJ2-7, with 10 bases lining up with TRBD1. In germline, CDR1 is MDHEN, CDR2 SYDVKM. CDR3 size: 17 residues. The V segment lost 3 bases and the J segment 6 bases; nucleotides outside the gene matches: 14. Written as DNA, the CDR3 is TGTGCCAGCAGTTTGTGGGGACAGGGGATCGAATTAGGCGAGCAGTACTTC. Its translation: CASSLWGQGIELGEQYF.

V and J are TRBV19 and TRBJ2-5, with TRBD2 identical over 8 bases. The CDR3 is made up of 15 amino acids. From germline, CDR1 is LNHDA and CDR2 SQIVND (reference sequence). The trim removed 6 bases at V and 0 bases at J, leaving 6 bases unmatched. CDR3 residues: CASRGSSGYQETQYF. The CDR3 DNA follows: TGTGCCAGTAGGGGGTCTAGCGGGTACCAAGAGACCCAGTACTTC.

This clone was counted a few times. This chain uses TRBV4-2 with TRBJ2-2; 7 positions match TRBD1. The CDR3 is 17 residues long. Trimming took 2 bases from V and 4 from J; bases not matched to a gene: 10. Germline V gene sequence: CDR1 LGHNA, CDR2 YNFKEQ. The CDR3 DNA reads as TGTGCCAGCAGCCAAACCCGGACAGGAGCAGGCACCGGGGAGCTGTTTTTT. Its translation is CASSQTRTGAGTGELFF.

Turning to this clone: Other DNA sequences in the same sample also yield this CDR3. V gene TRBV7-6 combines with J gene TRBJ2-2, with 10 nucleotides matching TRBD2. The germline V gene encodes CDR1 SGHVS and CDR2 FNYEAQ. V gave up 5 bases and J gave up 5 bases; unmatched junction bases: 8. The CDR3 extends over 16 amino acids. The CDR3 DNA reads TGTGCCAGCAGCGTTCTAGCGGGAGTTTGGACCGGGGAGCTGTTTTTT. This codes for CASSVLAGVWTGELFF.

J is TRBJ2-1 and V is TRBV19; 9 bases are shared with TRBD2. J was trimmed by 7 bases and V by 3 bases; bases with no gene match: 7. The CDR3 runs 15 residues. Germline CDR1 reads LNHDA; CDR2 reads SQIVND (reference sequence). This chain's CDR3 is CASSILGTSPNEQFF. CDR3 coding DNA: TGTGCCAGTAGTATTCTAGGGACTAGCCCTAATGAGCAGTTCTTC.